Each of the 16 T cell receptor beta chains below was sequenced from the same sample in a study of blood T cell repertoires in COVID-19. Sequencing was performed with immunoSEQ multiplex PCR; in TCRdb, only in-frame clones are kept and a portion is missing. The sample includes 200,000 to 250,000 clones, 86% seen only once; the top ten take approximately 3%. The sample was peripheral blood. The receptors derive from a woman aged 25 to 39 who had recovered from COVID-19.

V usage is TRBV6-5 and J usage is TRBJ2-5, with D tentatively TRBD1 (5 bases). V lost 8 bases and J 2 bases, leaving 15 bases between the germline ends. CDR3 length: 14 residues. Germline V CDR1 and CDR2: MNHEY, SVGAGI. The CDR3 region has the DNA TGTGCCAGCGGGGCAGCCAGCCGACAAGAGACCCAGTACTTC. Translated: CASGAASRQETQYF.

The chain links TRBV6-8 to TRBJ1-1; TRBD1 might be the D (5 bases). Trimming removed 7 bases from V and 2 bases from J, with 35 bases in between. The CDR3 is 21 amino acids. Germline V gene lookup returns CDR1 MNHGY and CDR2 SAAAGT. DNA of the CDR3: TGTGCCAGCACTTCCGGGGGAGTCTGGAATTACCCGATTGACAAAAACACTGAAGCTTTCTTT. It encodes CASTSGGVWNYPIDKNTEAFF.

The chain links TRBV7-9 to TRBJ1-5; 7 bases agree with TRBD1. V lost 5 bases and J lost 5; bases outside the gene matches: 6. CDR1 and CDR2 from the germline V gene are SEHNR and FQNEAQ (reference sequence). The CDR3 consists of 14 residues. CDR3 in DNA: TGTGCCAGCAGCACGACAGGGCAGGATCAGCCCCAGCATTTT. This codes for CASSTTGQDQPQHF. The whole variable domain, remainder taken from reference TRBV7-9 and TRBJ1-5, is DTGVSQNPRHKITKRGQNVTFRCDPISEHNRLYWYRQTLGQGPEFLTYFQNEAQLEKSRLLSDRFSAERPKGSFSTLEIQRTEQGDSAMYLCASSTTGQDQPQHFGDGTRLSIL.

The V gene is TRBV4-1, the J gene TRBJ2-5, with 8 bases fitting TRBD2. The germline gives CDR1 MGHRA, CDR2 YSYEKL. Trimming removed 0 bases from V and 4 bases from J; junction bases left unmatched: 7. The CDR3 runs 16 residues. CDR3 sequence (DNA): TGCGCCAGCAGCCAAGATTTCGGGGGGGCCCCAGAGACCCAGTACTTC. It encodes CASSQDFGGAPETQYF.

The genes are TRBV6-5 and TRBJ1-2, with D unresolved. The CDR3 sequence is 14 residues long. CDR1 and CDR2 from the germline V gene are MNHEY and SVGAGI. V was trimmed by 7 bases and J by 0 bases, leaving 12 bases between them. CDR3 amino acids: CASKLSGPNYGYTF. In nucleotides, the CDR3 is TGTGCCAGCAAGTTGAGCGGACCTAACTATGGCTACACCTTC.

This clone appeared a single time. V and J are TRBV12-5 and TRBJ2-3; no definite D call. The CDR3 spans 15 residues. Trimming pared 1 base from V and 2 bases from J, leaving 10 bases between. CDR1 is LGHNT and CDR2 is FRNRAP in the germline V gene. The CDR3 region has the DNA TGTGCTAGTGGTTTGGGACTGGGTTTCACAGATACGCAGTATTTT. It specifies CASGLGLGFTDTQYF. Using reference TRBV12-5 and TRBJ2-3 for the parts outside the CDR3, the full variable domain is DARVTQTPRHKVTEMGQEVTMRCQPILGHNTVFWYRQTMMQGLELLAYFRNRAPLDDSGMPKDRFSAEMPDATLATLKIQPSEPRDSAVYFCASGLGLGFTDTQYFGPGTRLTVL.

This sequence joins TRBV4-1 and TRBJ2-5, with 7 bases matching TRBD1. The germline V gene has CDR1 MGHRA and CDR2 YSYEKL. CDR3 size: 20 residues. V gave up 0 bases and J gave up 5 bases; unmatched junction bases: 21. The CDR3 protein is CASSQDVVGAQGVFLETQYF. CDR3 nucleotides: TGCGCCAGCAGCCAAGATGTGGTGGGGGCGCAGGGGGTGTTCCTTGAGACCCAGTACTTC.

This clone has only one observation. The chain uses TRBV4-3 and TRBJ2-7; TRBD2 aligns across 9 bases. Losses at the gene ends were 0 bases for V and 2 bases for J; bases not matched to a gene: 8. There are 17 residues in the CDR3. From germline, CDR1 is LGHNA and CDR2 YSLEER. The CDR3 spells CASSQDLSGGQAYEQYF. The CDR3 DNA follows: TGCGCCAGCAGCCAAGATCTGAGCGGGGGGCAGGCCTACGAGCAGTACTTC.

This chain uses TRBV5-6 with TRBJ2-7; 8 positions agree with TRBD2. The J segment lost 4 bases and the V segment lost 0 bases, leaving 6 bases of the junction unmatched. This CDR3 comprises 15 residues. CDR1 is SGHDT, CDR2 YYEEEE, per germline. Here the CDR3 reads CASSLEGSGGYEQYF. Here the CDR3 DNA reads TGTGCCAGCAGCTTGGAGGGAAGCGGGGGATACGAGCAGTACTTC. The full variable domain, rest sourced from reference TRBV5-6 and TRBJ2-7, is DAGVTQSPTHLIKTRGQQVTLRCSPKSGHDTVSWYQQALGQGPQFIFQYYEEEERQRGNFPDRFSGHQFPNYSSELNVNALLLGDSALYLCASSLEGSGGYEQYFGPGTRLTVT.

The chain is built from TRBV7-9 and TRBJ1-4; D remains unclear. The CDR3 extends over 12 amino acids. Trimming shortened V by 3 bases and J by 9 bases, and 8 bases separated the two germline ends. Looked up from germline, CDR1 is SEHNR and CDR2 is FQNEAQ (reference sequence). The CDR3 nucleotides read TGTGCCAGCAGCTTCGGGGTCCAAAAACTGTTTTTT. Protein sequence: CASSFGVQKLFF.

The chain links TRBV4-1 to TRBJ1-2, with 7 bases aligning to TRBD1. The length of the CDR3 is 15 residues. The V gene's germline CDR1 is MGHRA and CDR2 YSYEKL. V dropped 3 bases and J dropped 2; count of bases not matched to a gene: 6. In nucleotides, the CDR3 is TGCGCCAGCAGCCATGGACAGGTTGAGAACTATGGCTACACCTTC. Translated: CASSHGQVENYGYTF.

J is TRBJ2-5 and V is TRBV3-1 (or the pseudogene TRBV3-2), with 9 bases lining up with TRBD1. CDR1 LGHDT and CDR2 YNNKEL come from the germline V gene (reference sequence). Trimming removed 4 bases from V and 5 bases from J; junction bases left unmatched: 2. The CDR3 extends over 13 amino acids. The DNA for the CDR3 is TGTGCCAGCAGCCTAGGACAGGGGGAGACCCAGTACTTC. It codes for CASSLGQGETQYF.

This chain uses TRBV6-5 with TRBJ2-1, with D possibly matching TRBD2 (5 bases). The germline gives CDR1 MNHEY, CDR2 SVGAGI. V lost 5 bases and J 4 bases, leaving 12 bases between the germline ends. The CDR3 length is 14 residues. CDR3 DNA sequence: TGTGCCAGCAGTCCCACTCGCGGGTACAATGAGCAGTTCTTC. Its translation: CASSPTRGYNEQFF.

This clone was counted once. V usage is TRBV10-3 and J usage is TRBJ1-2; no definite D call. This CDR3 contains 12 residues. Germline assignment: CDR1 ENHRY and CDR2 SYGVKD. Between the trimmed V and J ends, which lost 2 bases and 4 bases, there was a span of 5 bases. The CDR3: CAISETAYGYTF. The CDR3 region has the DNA TGTGCCATCAGTGAGACAGCCTATGGCTACACCTTC.

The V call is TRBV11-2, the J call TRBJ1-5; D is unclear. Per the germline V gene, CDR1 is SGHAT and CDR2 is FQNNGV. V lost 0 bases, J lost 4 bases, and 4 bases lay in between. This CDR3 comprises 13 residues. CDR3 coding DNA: TGTGCCAGCAGCTTAGATGTAAATCAGCCCCAGCATTTT. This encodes CASSLDVNQPQHF. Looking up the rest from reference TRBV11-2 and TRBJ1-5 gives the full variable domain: EAGVAQSPRYKIIEKRQSVAFWCNPISGHATLYWYQQILGQGPKLLIQFQNNGVVDDSQLPKDRFSAERLKGVDSTLKIQPAKLEDSAVYLCASSLDVNQPQHFGDGTRLSIL.

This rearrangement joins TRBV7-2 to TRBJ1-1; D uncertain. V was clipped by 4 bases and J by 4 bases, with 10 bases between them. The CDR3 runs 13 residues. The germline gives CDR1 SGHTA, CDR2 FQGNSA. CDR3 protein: CASSSAGFTEAFF. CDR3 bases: TGTGCCAGCAGCTCCGCAGGTTTCACTGAAGCTTTCTTT.